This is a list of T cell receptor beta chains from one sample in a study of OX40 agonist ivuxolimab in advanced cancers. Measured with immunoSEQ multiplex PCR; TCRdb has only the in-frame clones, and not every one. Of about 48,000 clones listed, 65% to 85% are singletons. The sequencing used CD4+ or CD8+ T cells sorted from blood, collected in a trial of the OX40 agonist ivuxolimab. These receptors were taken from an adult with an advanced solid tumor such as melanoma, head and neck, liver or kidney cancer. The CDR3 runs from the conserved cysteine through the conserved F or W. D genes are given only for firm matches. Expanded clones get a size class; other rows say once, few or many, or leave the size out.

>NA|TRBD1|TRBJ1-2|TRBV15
TGTGCCACCAGCTCCCCGTTTATGACAGGGTACCCTGGCTACACCTTC
CATSSPFMTGYPGYTF
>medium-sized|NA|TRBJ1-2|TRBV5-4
TGTGCCAGCAGCACGGACATAGACTATGGCTACACCTTC
CASSTDIDYGYTF
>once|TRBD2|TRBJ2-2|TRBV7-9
TGTGCCAGCAGCCCCCGTGGGTTAGCGGGGAGTTACACCGGGGAGCTGTTTTTT
CASSPRGLAGSYTGELFF
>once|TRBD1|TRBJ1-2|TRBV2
TGTGCCAGCAGTGACCGGACAGGGACTTATGGCTACACCTTC
CASSDRTGTYGYTF
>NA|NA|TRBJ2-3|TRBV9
TGTGCCAGCAGCGTAGGGCTAGCGCCCACAGATACGCAGTATTTT
CASSVGLAPTDTQYF
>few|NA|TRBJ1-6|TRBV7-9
TGTGCCAGCAGCTCTACAGGGAGCGGATATAATTCACCCCTCCACTTT
CASSSTGSGYNSPLHF
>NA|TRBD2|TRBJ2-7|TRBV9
TGTGCCAGCAGCGTAGGGACTAGCGGGCCCGAGCAGTACTTC
CASSVGTSGPEQYF
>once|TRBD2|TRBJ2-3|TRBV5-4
TGTGCCAGCAGCTCCGCTAGCGGGGGGACAGATACGCAGTATTTT
CASSSASGGTDTQYF
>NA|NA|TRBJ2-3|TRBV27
TGTGCCAGCAGTTTAAGGCGACGGGACACAGATACGCAGTATTTT
CASSLRRRDTDTQYF
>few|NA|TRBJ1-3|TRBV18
TGTGCCAGCTCACTCAACATCCAGGGCCGGGACACCATATATTTT
CASSLNIQGRDTIYF
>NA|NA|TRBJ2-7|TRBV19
TGTGCCAGTAGTGCTTGGGGGGCCCACTACGAGCAGTACTTC
CASSAWGAHYEQYF
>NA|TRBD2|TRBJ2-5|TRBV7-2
TGTGCCAGCAGCTTAGTAGCGGGGGGCACCCAAGAGACCCAGTACTTC
CASSLVAGGTQETQYF
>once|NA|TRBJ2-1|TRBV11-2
TGTGCCAGCAGCCTAACTAGTGCCTACAATGAGCAGTTCTTC
CASSLTSAYNEQFF